Below, 32 T cell receptor beta chains from the same sample are listed, as sequenced in a study of blood T cells in healthy people across ages (dated by TCRdb to between 2014 and 2017). Library method: 5' RACE. The listed sequencing device is Illumina HiSeq 2500. A second PCR of about 6 to 12 cycles was run with a J-beta primer mix and a sample-barcoded 5' primer. The public sequencing data were trimmed at Q25 with fastp and processed into clonotypes with MiXCR by TCRdb, which kept only in-frame beta chains. Each CDR3 protein appears once, grouped with its most common genes and DNA. This sample has fewer than 2,000,000 distinct CDR3 sequences in its table, and around 35% of those were observed once. Roughly 12% of the sample is held by the ten biggest clonotypes. Source material: blood. The receptors stem from a woman under 40 in good health.

The chain employs TRBV2 and TRBJ1-2; D uncertain. The germline V gene encodes CDR1 SNHLY and CDR2 FYNNEI. The CDR3 is 14 amino acids. Trimming took off 6 bases at V and 0 bases at J, with 11 bases between the two ends. The CDR3 DNA follows: TGTGCCAGCAGATTGAACGGCGCTAACTATGGCTACACCTTC. Protein: CASRLNGANYGYTF.

This clonotype turned up a few times. The CDR3 loop reads CASRGHNTDTQYF. As DNA, the CDR3 is TGTGCCAGCAGGGGACACAACACAGATACGCAGTATTTT. The chain combines TRBV27 with TRBJ2-3, with D perhaps matching TRBD1 (6 bases). Germline CDR1 and CDR2: MNHEY and SMNVEV (reference sequence). V was shortened by 6 bases and J by 2 bases, with 9 bases between the two germline ends. The CDR3 length is 13 residues.

The CDR3 is CATSSSGTDTQYF. In nucleotides, the CDR3 is TGTGCCACCAGCTCCTCCGGCACAGATACGCAGTATTTT. The chain employs TRBV15 and TRBJ2-3, with D unclear. From germline, CDR1 is LNHNV and CDR2 YYDKDF (reference sequence). The CDR3 covers 13 residues. Trimming pared 5 bases from V and 1 base from J, leaving 7 bases between.

This chain connects TRBV10-3 to TRBJ2-5, with D hard to call. Deletions cut 3 bases from V and 0 bases from J, with 8 bases between. The germline V gene encodes CDR1 ENHRY and CDR2 SYGVKD. There are 14 residues in the CDR3. The chain's CDR3 is CAISDGRNQETQYF. In DNA form, the CDR3 reads TGTGCCATCAGTGACGGCAGAAACCAAGAGACCCAGTACTTC.

CDR3 sequence: CASSWHRDRVYEQYF. The CDR3 nucleotides are TGTGCCAGCAGCTGGCACCGGGACAGGGTCTACGAGCAGTACTTC. The chain has TRBV28 and TRBJ2-7; TRBD1 aligns across 9 bases. The junction had 9 bases not matched to a gene; V was cut back by 6 bases and J by 3 bases. The CDR3 extends over 15 amino acids. CDR1 and CDR2 (germline): MDHEN, SYDVKM.

The J gene is TRBJ2-5, the V gene TRBV18, with unresolved D. V gave up 2 bases and J gave up 5 bases, with 12 bases separating them. Per germline, CDR1 KGHSH and CDR2 LQKENI. The CDR3 covers 14 residues. The CDR3 DNA follows: TGTGCCAGCTCACCAAGGATTTCGAGCGAGACCCAGTACTTC. It is translated as CASSPRISSETQYF.

The chain employs TRBV20-1 and TRBJ2-5; 8 bases are shared with TRBD2. V lost 3 bases, J lost 5 bases, and 8 bases stayed unmatched. This CDR3 spans 14 amino acids. CDR1 and CDR2 from the germline V gene are DFQATT and SNEGSKA (reference sequence). The CDR3 region has the DNA TGCAGTGCTAGTAATCCGGGGGGGCCCGAGACCCAGTACTTC. This gives the protein CSASNPGGPETQYF.

This clonotype appeared a few times. This chain connects TRBV7-3 to TRBJ1-1; no definite D call. Germline V gene data show CDR1 as SGHTA and CDR2 as FQGTGA. The length of the CDR3 is 13 residues. The V gene lost 1 base and the J gene lost 1 base, with 4 bases spanning the gap. The CDR3 sequence: CASSLNSNTEAFF. CDR3 nucleotide sequence: TGTGCCAGCAGCTTAAATTCGAACACTGAAGCTTTCTTT.

This rearrangement joins TRBV2 to TRBJ2-3; no definite D call. V was pared by 6 bases and J by 6 bases, with 16 bases between. The germline gives CDR1 SNHLY, CDR2 FYNNEI. The CDR3 consists of 14 residues. The CDR3 loop is CASSKTEGMDTQYF. DNA for the CDR3: TGTGCCAGCAGCAAGACTGAAGGCATGGATACGCAGTATTTT.

About this clonotype: An end of the junction differs from the germline gene, which may be a read error. The chain is built from TRBV10-3 and TRBJ1-5; D might be TRBD1 (5 bases). Germline V CDR1 and CDR2: ENHRY, SYGVKD. The CDR3 consists of 14 residues. Here the CDR3 reads CAISEKWGEKPQHF. The CDR3 DNA reads TGCGCCATCAGTGAGAAATGGGGGGAGAAGCCCCAGCATTTT.

This clonotype was observed at least ten times. The chain has TRBV7-3 and TRBJ2-1, with 13 nucleotides matching TRBD2. The germline CDR1 and CDR2 sequences are SGHTA and FQGTGA. CDR3 length: 15 amino acids. After removal of 5 bases from V and 5 bases from J, the junction contained 3 bases not matched to a gene. This CDR3 reads CASSLGTSGDNEQFF. The DNA of the CDR3 is TGTGCCAGCAGCCTAGGGACTAGCGGGGACAATGAGCAGTTCTTC. The whole variable domain, filled in from reference TRBV7-3 and TRBJ2-1, reads GAGVSQTPSNKVTEKGKYVELRCDPISGHTALYWYRQSLGQGPEFLIYFQGTGAADDSGLPNDRFFAVRPEGSVSTLKIQRTERGDSAVYLCASSLGTSGDNEQFFGPGTRLTVL.

Details on this clonotype: This sequence may be a read error, since a much larger clone differs from it by one base. The V call is TRBV12-3 or TRBV12-4, the J call TRBJ1-2, with D uncertain. The length of the CDR3 is 15 residues. The CDR3 sequence: CANSLVGAPFYGYTF. DNA of the CDR3: TGTGCCAACAGTTTAGTGGGAGCCCCTTTCTATGGCTACACCTTC.

The sample holds a few counts of this clonotype. This chain links TRBV5-1 with TRBJ2-1; D possibly corresponds to TRBD2 (6 bases). Looked up from germline, CDR1 is SGHRS and CDR2 is YFSETQ. V gave up 1 base and J gave up 5 bases, with 19 bases separating them. This CDR3 spans 17 amino acids. CDR3 DNA: TGCGCCAGCAGCTTGAGTCTCGCGGGAAAGGTCGACAATGAGCAGTTCTTC. Protein product: CASSLSLAGKVDNEQFF.

The chain carries TRBV12-3 or TRBV12-4 and TRBJ1-5; no definite D call. V was pared by 6 bases and J by 0 bases, with 12 bases between. This CDR3 is 15 amino acids long. In nucleotides, the CDR3 is TGTGCCAGCAGGGTGTCGGGGATTAGCAATCAGCCCCAGCATTTT. As protein: CASRVSGISNQPQHF.

The rearrangement uses TRBV20-1 and TRBJ1-6, with 8 nucleotides matching TRBD1. V was clipped by 0 bases and J by 8 bases; unmatched bases: 12. The germline CDR1 and CDR2 sequences are DFQATT and SNEGSKA (reference sequence). The CDR3 spans 17 residues. The DNA for the CDR3 is TGCAGTGCTAGAGATCGGAGAAGGCAGGGGGCTTATTCACCCCTCCACTTT. It codes for CSARDRRRQGAYSPLHF.

V and J are TRBV7-2 and TRBJ2-1; 9 bases are a match to TRBD2. V shed 5 bases, J shed 4 bases, and the junction held 9 bases outside the gene matches. CDR1 and CDR2 (germline): SGHTA, FQGNSA. CDR3 length: 16 amino acids. In DNA form, the CDR3 reads TGTGCCAGCAGCCTAGGTGGGCTAGCGGGGTACAATGAGCAGTTCTTC. Protein: CASSLGGLAGYNEQFF.

This clonotype was seen a handful of times. The J gene is TRBJ2-3, the V gene TRBV20-1, with 8 bases fitting TRBD2. V was pared by 5 bases and J by 4 bases, with 14 bases of the junction left unmatched. Germline CDR1 DFQATT, CDR2 SNEGSKA (reference sequence). This CDR3 has 16 amino acids. The CDR3: CSAAWGSGGSADTQYF. Here the CDR3 DNA reads TGCAGTGCTGCCTGGGGGAGCGGGGGATCCGCAGATACGCAGTATTTT.

The table lists this clonotype with a few counts. The V and J genes are TRBV5-5 and TRBJ1-2; D unclear. CDR1 and CDR2 from the germline V gene are SGHKS and YYEKEE (reference sequence). V lost 0 bases and J lost 0, with 6 bases in between. This CDR3 region has 14 residues. In DNA form, the CDR3 reads TGTGCCAGCAGCTTGGACATTGCTAACTATGGCTACACCTTC. This translates into CASSLDIANYGYTF.

This clonotype was counted only a few times. The rearrangement joins TRBV30 to TRBJ2-3, with D maybe TRBD1 (6 bases). Germline V gene data show CDR1 as GTSNPN and CDR2 as SVGIG (reference sequence). Trimming cost V 7 bases and J 1 base, with 18 bases left between them. The CDR3 loop spans 15 amino acids. CDR3 DNA sequence: TGTGCCTCCCGACAGGCGGGTAGCGGCACAGATACGCAGTATTTT. Protein: CASRQAGSGTDTQYF.

On this clonotype itself: A much bigger clone sits one base away, suggesting this may be a read error. V and J are TRBV28 and TRBJ2-7, with 7 bases lining up with TRBD2. The CDR3 is made up of 13 amino acids. Germline V gene data show CDR1 as MDHEN and CDR2 as SYDVKM. The CDR3 spells CANSLSGDYEQYF. CDR3 sequence (DNA): TGTGCCAACAGTTTAAGCGGGGATTACGAGCAGTACTTC. Full variable domain (rest looked up from reference TRBV28 and TRBJ2-7): DVKVTQSSRYLVKRTGEKVFLECVQDMDHENMFWYRQDPGLGLRLIYFSYDVKMKEKGDIPEGYSVSREKKERFSLILESASTNQTSMYLCANSLSGDYEQYFGPGTRLTVT.

The chain recombines TRBV20-1 with TRBJ1-1; weak D call: TRBD1 (6 bases). Germline V gives CDR1 DFQATT, CDR2 SNEGSKA (reference sequence). The V end lost 5 bases, the J end lost 7 bases, and 11 bases lay between the germline ends. CDR3 length: 11 residues. This CDR3 reads CSAGGQNEAFF. CDR3 in DNA: TGCAGTGCTGGGGGACAAAATGAAGCTTTCTTT.

CDR3 DNA: TGTGCCAGCAGCTTAGAGGGGATGGGGGAGACCCAGTACTTC. Residues: CASSLEGMGETQYF. The gene calls are TRBV7-3 and TRBJ2-5, with D tentatively TRBD1 or TRBD2 (5 bases each). The CDR3 covers 14 residues. CDR1 is SGHTA and CDR2 is FQGTGA in the germline V gene. Trimming shortened V by 2 bases and J by 5 bases, and 12 bases separated the two germline ends.

This rearrangement joins TRBV15 to TRBJ2-3; TRBD2 matches at 9 bases. V dropped 0 bases and J dropped 4; count of bases not matched to a gene: 8. Germline CDR1 is LNHNV and CDR2 is YYDKDF (reference sequence). This CDR3 is 17 amino acids long. The CDR3 bases are TGTGCCACCAGCAGAGAATTCTGGACTAGCGTCTCAGATACGCAGTATTTT. It specifies CATSREFWTSVSDTQYF.

This sequence joins TRBV20-1 and TRBJ1-1; D ambiguous. V lost 6 bases to trimming and J lost 0 bases, with 17 bases between them. The CDR3 sequence is 15 residues long. The germline V gene has CDR1 DFQATT and CDR2 SNEGSKA (reference sequence). The CDR3, as DNA: TGCAGTGCCCTACGTCCGGGCGCAATGAACACTGAAGCTTTCTTT. Translating it yields CSALRPGAMNTEAFF.

V usage is TRBV19 and J usage is TRBJ1-2; D not certain. Trimming took 7 bases from V and 5 from J, leaving 14 bases between them. Germline CDR1 LNHDA, CDR2 SQIVND (reference sequence). This CDR3 has 13 residues. This CDR3 reads CASMEGHPYGYTF. The CDR3 DNA follows: TGTGCCAGTATGGAGGGCCACCCGTATGGCTACACCTTC.

This clonotype was recorded a few times. CDR3 sequence reads: CASARSTEAFF. CDR3 DNA sequence: TGTGCCAGCGCCAGATCCACTGAAGCTTTCTTT. The V call is TRBV27, the J call TRBJ1-1; unclear D gene. With 8 bases removed from V and 4 bases from J, the gap between germline ends came to 8 bases. Germline loops: CDR1 MNHEY, CDR2 SMNVEV (reference sequence). The CDR3 totals 11 residues.

This clonotype was seen more than once but under ten times. The J gene is TRBJ1-2, the V gene TRBV27; TRBD1 matches at 7 bases. CDR1 is MNHEY, CDR2 SMNVEV, per germline (reference sequence). CDR3 size: 14 residues. Germline trimming cut 4 bases from V and 4 bases from J; bases unmatched to any gene: 6. The CDR3, as DNA: TGTGCCAGCAGTTATACAGGGGACGGCTATGGCTACACCTTC. Translated, it gives CASSYTGDGYGYTF.

On this clonotype itself: Because the CDR3 is missing its conserved closing phenylalanine or tryptophan, this is likely a read error. V is TRBV4-2 and J is TRBJ2-3; D not resolved. In germline, CDR1 is LGHNA, CDR2 YNFKEQ. Trimming removed 4 bases from V and 6 bases from J, with 14 bases in between. The CDR3 totals 14 residues. CDR3 DNA: TGTGCCAGCAGCCGAGACCTCTTCTCGGATACGCAGTATTTG. This codes for CASSRDLFSDTQYL.

In the case of this clonotype: The junction does not match germline at one end; this may be a read error. The J gene is TRBJ2-6, the V gene TRBV7-3; D may be TRBD2 (6 bases). The CDR3 consists of 18 residues. The germline V gene has CDR1 SGHTA and CDR2 FQGTGA. The CDR3 bases are TGTGCCAGCAGCCCCCCGGGAGCCGGTAGCTCTGGGGTCAACGTCCTGACTTTC. It yields the protein CASSPPGAGSSGVNVLTF.

The chain is built from TRBV20-1 and TRBJ1-5, with D possibly TRBD1 on 5 matching bases. Trimming cost V 3 bases and J 2 bases, with 11 bases left between them. CDR1 DFQATT and CDR2 SNEGSKA come from the germline V gene (reference sequence). The CDR3 runs 14 residues. CDR3 nucleotide sequence: TGCAGTGCTAGCCGGAGGGGAGGCAATCAGCCCCAGCATTTT. Its translation is CSASRRGGNQPQHF.

This clonotype was seen only a few times. This chain joins TRBV20-1 and TRBJ2-7; D possibly matches TRBD1 or TRBD2 (6 bases each). TRBJ2-5 matches the DNA end more closely, so the J call is doubtful. Germline V gene lookup returns CDR1 DFQATT and CDR2 SNEGSKA (reference sequence). CDR3 length: 14 amino acids. CDR3 in amino acids: CSAQGRGAKETQYF. The CDR3 DNA sequence: TGCAGTGCCCAAGGAAGGGGGGCGAAGGAGACCCAGTACTTC.

The V call is TRBV5-4, the J call TRBJ2-1; no reliable D call. The CDR3 runs to 13 residues. The germline V gene encodes CDR1 SGHNT and CDR2 YYREEE (reference sequence). The germline V and J ends were trimmed by 3 bases and 6 bases, with 10 bases remaining between them. CDR3 residues: CASSSAGRNEQFF. The CDR3 DNA reads as TGTGCCAGCAGCTCGGCTGGGCGCAATGAGCAGTTCTTC.